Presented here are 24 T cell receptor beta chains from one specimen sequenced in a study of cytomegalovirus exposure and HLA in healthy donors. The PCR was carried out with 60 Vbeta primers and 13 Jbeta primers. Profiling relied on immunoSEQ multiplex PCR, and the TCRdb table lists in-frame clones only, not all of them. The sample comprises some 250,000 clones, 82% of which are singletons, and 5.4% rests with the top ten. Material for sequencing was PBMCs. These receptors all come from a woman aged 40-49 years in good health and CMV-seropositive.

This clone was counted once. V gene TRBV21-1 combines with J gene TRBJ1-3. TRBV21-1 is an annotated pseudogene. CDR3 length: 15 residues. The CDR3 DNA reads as TGTGCCAGCAGCAATTCTTTAGCACCGGGAAACACCATATATTTT. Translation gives CASSNSLAPGNTIYF.

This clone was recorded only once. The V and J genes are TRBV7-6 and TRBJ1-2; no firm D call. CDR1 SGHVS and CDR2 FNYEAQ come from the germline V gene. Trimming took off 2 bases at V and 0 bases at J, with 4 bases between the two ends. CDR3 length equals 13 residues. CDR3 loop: CASSLQANYGYTF. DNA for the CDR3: TGTGCCAGCAGCTTACAGGCTAACTATGGCTACACCTTC.

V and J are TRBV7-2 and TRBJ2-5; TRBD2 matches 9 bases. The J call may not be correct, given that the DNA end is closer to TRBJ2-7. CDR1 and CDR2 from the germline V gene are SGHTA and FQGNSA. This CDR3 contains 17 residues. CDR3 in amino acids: CASSKRRLASGTYEQYF. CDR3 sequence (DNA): TGTGCCAGCAGCAAGCGGCGGTTGGCTAGCGGGACCTACGAGCAGTACTTC.

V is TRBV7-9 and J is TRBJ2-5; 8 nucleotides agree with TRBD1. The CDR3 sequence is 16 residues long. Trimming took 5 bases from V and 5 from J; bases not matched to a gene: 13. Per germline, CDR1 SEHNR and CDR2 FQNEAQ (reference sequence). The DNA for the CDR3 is TGTGCCAGCAGCCTCCGTTCGACAGGGGTGGTTGAGACCCAGTACTTC. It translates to CASSLRSTGVVETQYF.

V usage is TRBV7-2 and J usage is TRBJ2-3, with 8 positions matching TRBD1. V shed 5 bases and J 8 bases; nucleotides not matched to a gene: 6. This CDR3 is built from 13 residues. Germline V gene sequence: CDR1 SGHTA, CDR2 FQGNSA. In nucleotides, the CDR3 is TGTGCCAGCAGCCTGACAGGGGTGGGTACGCAGTATTTT. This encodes CASSLTGVGTQYF. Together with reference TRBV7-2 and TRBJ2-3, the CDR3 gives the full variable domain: GAGVSQSPSNKVTEKGKDVELRCDPISGHTALYWYRQSLGQGLEFLIYFQGNSAPDKSGLPSDRFSAERTGGSVSTLTIQRTQQEDSAVYLCASSLTGVGTQYFGPGTRLTVL.

CDR3 sequence: CASSPRRVQVNTGELFF. The CDR3 nucleotides are TGTGCCAGCAGCCCCCGACGGGTTCAAGTAAACACCGGGGAGCTGTTTTTT. V is TRBV7-8 and J is TRBJ2-2; unclear D gene. Germline CDR1 reads SGHVS; CDR2 reads FQNEAQ. Deletions cut 5 bases from V and 2 bases from J, with 18 bases between. This CDR3 is built from 17 residues. Full variable domain (outside the CDR3, taken from reference TRBV7-8 and TRBJ2-2): GAGVSQSPRYKVAKRGQDVALRCDPISGHVSLFWYQQALGQGPEFLTYFQNEAQLDKSGLPSDRFFAERPEGSVSTLKIQRTQQEDSAVYLCASSPRRVQVNTGELFFGEGSRLTVL.

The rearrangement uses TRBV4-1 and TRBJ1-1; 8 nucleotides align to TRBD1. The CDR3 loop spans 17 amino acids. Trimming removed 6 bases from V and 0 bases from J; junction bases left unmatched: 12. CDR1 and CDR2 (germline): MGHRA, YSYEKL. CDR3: CASRSLDREELNTEAFF. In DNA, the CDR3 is TGCGCCAGCAGGAGCTTGGACAGGGAGGAGTTGAACACTGAAGCTTTCTTT.

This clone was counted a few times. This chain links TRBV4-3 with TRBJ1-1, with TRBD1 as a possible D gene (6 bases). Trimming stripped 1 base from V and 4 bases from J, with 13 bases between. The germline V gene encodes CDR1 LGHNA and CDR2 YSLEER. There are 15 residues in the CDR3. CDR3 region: CASSQGRQAPTEAFF. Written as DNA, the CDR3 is TGCGCCAGCAGCCAAGGTCGACAGGCCCCCACTGAAGCTTTCTTT.

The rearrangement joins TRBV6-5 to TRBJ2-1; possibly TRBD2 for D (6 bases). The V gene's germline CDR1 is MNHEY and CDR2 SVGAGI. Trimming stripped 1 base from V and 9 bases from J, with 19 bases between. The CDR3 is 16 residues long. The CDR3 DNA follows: TGTGCCAGCAGTTACTTCGGCTTTGGGGAGGCTGGTGAGCAGTTCTTC. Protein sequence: CASSYFGFGEAGEQFF.

CDR3 region: CATTRGGSTEAFF. DNA for the CDR3: TGTGCCACCACCCGGGGAGGTAGCACTGAAGCTTTCTTT. The rearrangement links TRBV6-5 to TRBJ1-1; D unclear. The CDR3 consists of 13 residues. The germline gives CDR1 MNHEY, CDR2 SVGAGI. The V and J ends lost 10 bases and 4 bases respectively, with 16 bases between them.

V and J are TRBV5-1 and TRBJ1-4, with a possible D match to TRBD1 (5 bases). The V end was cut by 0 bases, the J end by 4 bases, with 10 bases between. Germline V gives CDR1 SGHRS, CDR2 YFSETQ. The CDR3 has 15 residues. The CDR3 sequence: CASSLAGGINEKLFF. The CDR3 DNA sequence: TGCGCCAGCAGCTTGGCCGGGGGGATTAATGAAAAACTGTTTTTT. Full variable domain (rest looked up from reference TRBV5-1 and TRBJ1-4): KAGVTQTPRYLIKTRGQQVTLSCSPISGHRSVSWYQQTPGQGLQFLFEYFSETQRNKGNFPGRFSGRQFSNSRSEMNVSTLELGDSALYLCASSLAGGINEKLFFGSGTQLSVL.

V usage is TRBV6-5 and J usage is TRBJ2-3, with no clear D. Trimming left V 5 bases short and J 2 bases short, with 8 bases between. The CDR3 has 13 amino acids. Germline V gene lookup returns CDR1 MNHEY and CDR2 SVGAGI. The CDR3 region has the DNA TGTGCCAGCAGTCGTCTAGTCACAGATACGCAGTATTTT. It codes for CASSRLVTDTQYF.

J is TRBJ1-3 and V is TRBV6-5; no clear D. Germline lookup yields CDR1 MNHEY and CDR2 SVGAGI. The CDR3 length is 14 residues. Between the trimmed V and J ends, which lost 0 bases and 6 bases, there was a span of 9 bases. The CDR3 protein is CASSYSGEINTIYF. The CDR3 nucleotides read TGTGCCAGCAGTTACTCCGGGGAGATAAACACCATATATTTT.

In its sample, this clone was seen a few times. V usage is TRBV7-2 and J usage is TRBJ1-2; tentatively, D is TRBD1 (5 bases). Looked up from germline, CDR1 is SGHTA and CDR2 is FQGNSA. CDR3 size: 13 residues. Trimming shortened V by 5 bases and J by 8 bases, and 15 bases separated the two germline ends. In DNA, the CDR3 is TGTGCCAGCAGCCTACAAGGGGAGGGCGGCTACACCTTC. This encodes CASSLQGEGGYTF.

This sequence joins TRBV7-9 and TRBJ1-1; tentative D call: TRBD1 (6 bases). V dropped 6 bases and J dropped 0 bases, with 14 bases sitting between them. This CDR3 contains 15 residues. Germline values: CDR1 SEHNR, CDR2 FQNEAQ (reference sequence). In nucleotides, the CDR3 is TGTGCCAGCAGAACACAGGGCTGGATGAACACTGAAGCTTTCTTT. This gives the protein CASRTQGWMNTEAFF.

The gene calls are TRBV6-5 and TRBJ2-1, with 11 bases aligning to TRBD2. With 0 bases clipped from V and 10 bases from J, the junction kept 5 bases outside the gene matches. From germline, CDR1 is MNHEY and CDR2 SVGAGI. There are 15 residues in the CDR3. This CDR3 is CASSYSLAGGLEQFF. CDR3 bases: TGTGCCAGCAGTTACTCTCTAGCGGGAGGCCTCGAGCAGTTCTTC.

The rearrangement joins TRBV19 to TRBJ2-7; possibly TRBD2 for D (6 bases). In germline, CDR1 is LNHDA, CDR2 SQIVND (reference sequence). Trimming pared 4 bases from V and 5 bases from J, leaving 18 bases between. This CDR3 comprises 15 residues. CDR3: CASSTRGAGQNEQYF. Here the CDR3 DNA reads TGTGCCAGTAGTACCCGCGGGGCAGGGCAGAACGAGCAGTACTTC.

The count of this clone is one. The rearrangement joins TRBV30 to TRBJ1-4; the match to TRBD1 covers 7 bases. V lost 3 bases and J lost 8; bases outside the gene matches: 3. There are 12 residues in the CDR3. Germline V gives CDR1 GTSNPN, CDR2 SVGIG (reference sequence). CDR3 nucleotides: TGTGCCTGGAGGGGGACAGCGGAAAAACTGTTTTTT. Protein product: CAWRGTAEKLFF.

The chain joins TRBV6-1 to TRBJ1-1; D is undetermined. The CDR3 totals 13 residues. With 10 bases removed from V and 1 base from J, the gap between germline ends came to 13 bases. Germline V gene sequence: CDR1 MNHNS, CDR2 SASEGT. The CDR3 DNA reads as TGTGCCAACCACACCGCAGGGAACACTGAAGCTTTCTTT. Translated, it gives CANHTAGNTEAFF.

CDR3 sequence (DNA): TGTGCCAGCAGCTTAGGGGGACAGGGTTACGAGCAGTACTTC. It translates to CASSLGGQGYEQYF. This chain connects TRBV7-6 to TRBJ2-7; 9 bases match TRBD1. This CDR3 is 14 amino acids long. Per germline, CDR1 SGHVS and CDR2 FNYEAQ. V gave up 1 base and J gave up 4 bases; unmatched junction bases: 2.

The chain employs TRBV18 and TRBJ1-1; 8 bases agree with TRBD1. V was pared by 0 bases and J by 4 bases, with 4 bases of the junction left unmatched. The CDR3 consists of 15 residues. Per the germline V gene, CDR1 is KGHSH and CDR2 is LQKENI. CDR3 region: CASSPPNRGATEAFF. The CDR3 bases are TGTGCCAGCTCACCACCGAACAGGGGGGCCACTGAAGCTTTCTTT.

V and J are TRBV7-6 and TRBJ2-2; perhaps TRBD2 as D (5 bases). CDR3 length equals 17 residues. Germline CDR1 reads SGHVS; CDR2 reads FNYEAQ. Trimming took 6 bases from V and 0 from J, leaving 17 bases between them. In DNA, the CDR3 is TGTGCCAGCAGTTCACTACGACTATCCGCGAACACCGGGGAGCTGTTTTTT. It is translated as CASSSLRLSANTGELFF.

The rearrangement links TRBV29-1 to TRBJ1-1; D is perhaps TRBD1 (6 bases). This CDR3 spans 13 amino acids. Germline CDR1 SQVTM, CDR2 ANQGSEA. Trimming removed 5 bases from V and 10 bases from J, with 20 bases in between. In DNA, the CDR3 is TGCAGCGTTTCGTTACAGGGCCTAGAGCGAGCTTTCTTT. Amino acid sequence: CSVSLQGLERAFF.

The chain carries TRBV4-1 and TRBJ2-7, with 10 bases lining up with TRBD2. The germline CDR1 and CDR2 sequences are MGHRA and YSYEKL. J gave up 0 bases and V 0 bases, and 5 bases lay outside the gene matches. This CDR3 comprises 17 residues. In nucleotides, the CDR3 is TGCGCCAGCAGCCAAGATGCGGCTAGCGGGAGCTCCTACGAGCAGTACTTC. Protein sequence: CASSQDAASGSSYEQYF.